Presented here are 22 T cell receptor beta chains from one specimen sequenced in a study of T cell responses to AZD1222 COVID-19 vaccine. Sequencing was performed with immunoSEQ multiplex PCR; in TCRdb, only in-frame clones are kept and a portion is missing. This table holds 150,000 or so clones, less than 95% found once. Here the sequenced sample was peripheral blood, taken 28 days after the second AZD1222 dose. Receptors originate from an adult who received the AZD1222 COVID-19 vaccine.

This chain links TRBV28 with TRBJ2-7, with TRBD1 matching 7 bases. V dropped 3 bases and J dropped 0; count of bases not matched to a gene: 11. CDR1 MDHEN and CDR2 SYDVKM come from the germline V gene. This CDR3 is built from 17 residues. Here the CDR3 DNA reads TGTGCCAGCAGTTTCGTTATGGGTACAGGGGTCTCCTACGAGCAGTACTTC. This codes for CASSFVMGTGVSYEQYF. Filled out from reference TRBV28 and TRBJ2-7, the complete variable domain reads DVKVTQSSRYLVKRTGEKVFLECVQDMDHENMFWYRQDPGLGLRLIYFSYDVKMKEKGDIPEGYSVSREKKERFSLILESASTNQTSMYLCASSFVMGTGVSYEQYFGPGTRLTVT.

This CDR3 reads CASSFSRINTEAFF. DNA for the CDR3: TGTGCCAGCAGCTTCTCCAGGATCAACACTGAAGCTTTCTTT. J is TRBJ1-1 and V is TRBV7-8; D unclear. Trimming removed 3 bases from V and 2 bases from J, with 10 bases in between. CDR3 size: 14 residues. From germline, CDR1 is SGHVS and CDR2 FQNEAQ.

This chain links TRBV6-2 or TRBV6-3 with TRBJ2-7, with D possibly being TRBD1 (5 bases). Germline-derived CDR1 and CDR2 are MNHEY and SVGEGT. The V gene lost 2 bases and the J gene lost 3 bases, with 17 bases spanning the gap. The CDR3 contains 16 residues. The CDR3 spells CASSYASGLPLYEQYF. CDR3 in DNA: TGTGCCAGCAGTTACGCGTCAGGGTTGCCGCTCTACGAGCAGTACTTC.

The rearrangement uses TRBV6-5 and TRBJ1-1; D is unresolved. The V gene lost 6 bases and the J gene lost 8 bases, with 19 bases spanning the gap. Germline V lookup: CDR1 MNHEY, CDR2 SVGAGI. The CDR3 is 14 residues long. The CDR3 nucleotides read TGTGCCAGCAGCCCAGAGTCGGGCACCCGAGAAGCTTTCTTT. Residues: CASSPESGTREAFF.

The V call is TRBV7-2, the J call TRBJ1-3; D is unresolved. Germline V gene sequence: CDR1 SGHTA, CDR2 FQGNSA. CDR3 length: 15 residues. V lost 4 bases to trimming and J lost 4 bases, with 14 bases between them. CDR3 protein: CASSSSPGGGNTIYF. The CDR3 nucleotides are TGTGCCAGCAGCTCGAGCCCAGGCGGGGGAAACACCATATATTTT.

DNA of the CDR3: TGTGCCAGCAGTGTTCTGACAGGGGGCGACCCAGCGGATACGCAGTATTTT. Residues: CASSVLTGGDPADTQYF. J is TRBJ2-3 and V is TRBV6-1, with 10 bases identical to TRBD1. The CDR3 has 17 amino acids. The V segment lost 4 bases and the J segment 6 bases; nucleotides outside the gene matches: 13. Germline CDR1 and CDR2: MNHNS and SASEGT.

This clone was seen once. The genes are TRBV18 and TRBJ2-1; 8 nucleotides agree with TRBD1. In germline, CDR1 is KGHSH, CDR2 LQKENI. This CDR3 spans 15 amino acids. Trimming took 2 bases from V and 2 from J; bases not matched to a gene: 2. The chain's CDR3 is CASSPGRGPYNEQFF. DNA for the CDR3: TGTGCCAGCTCACCAGGCAGGGGGCCCTACAATGAGCAGTTCTTC.

This sequence joins TRBV7-3 and TRBJ2-1, with 7 bases matching TRBD1. CDR3 length equals 17 residues. Germline values: CDR1 SGHTA, CDR2 FQGTGA. Trimming removed 2 bases from V and 4 bases from J; junction bases left unmatched: 11. CDR3 in DNA: TGTGCCAGCAGCTTAGGGGTGGGACAGAGGACGTACAATGAGCAGTTCTTC. Translation gives CASSLGVGQRTYNEQFF. Variable domain in full (rest from reference TRBV7-3 and TRBJ2-1): GAGVSQTPSNKVTEKGKYVELRCDPISGHTALYWYRQSLGQGPEFLIYFQGTGAADDSGLPNDRFFAVRPEGSVSTLKIQRTERGDSAVYLCASSLGVGQRTYNEQFFGPGTRLTVL.

V usage is TRBV6-5 and J usage is TRBJ2-7, with D possibly being TRBD2 (6 bases). CDR1 and CDR2 from the germline V gene are MNHEY and SVGAGI. The CDR3 consists of 15 residues. Trimming took 4 bases from V and 0 from J, leaving 13 bases between them. The CDR3 sequence is CASSFYVGGSYEQYF. The CDR3, as DNA: TGTGCCAGCAGTTTTTACGTCGGGGGCTCCTACGAGCAGTACTTC.

The V call is TRBV2, the J call TRBJ2-3, with 7 positions matching TRBD1. The J segment lost 2 bases and the V segment lost 4 bases, leaving 3 bases of the junction unmatched. CDR3 length: 14 residues. Germline assignment: CDR1 SNHLY and CDR2 FYNNEI. The CDR3 loop is CASSVGGHTDTQYF. The CDR3 nucleotides read TGTGCCAGCAGTGTAGGGGGCCACACAGATACGCAGTATTTT.

V gene TRBV18 combines with J gene TRBJ1-5; D gene ambiguous. V lost 1 base to trimming and J lost 0 bases, with 16 bases between them. Germline V lookup: CDR1 KGHSH, CDR2 LQKENI. The CDR3 loop spans 18 amino acids. CDR3 sequence (DNA): TGTGCCAGCTCACCACAGGTACACTCACTTTATAGCAATCAGCCCCAGCATTTT. This codes for CASSPQVHSLYSNQPQHF. The full variable domain, in which reference TRBV18 and TRBJ1-5 provide the parts outside the CDR3, is NAGVMQNPRHLVRRRGQEARLRCSPMKGHSHVYWYRQLPEEGLKFMVYLQKENIIDESGMPKERFSAEFPKEGPSILRIQQVVRGDSAAYFCASSPQVHSLYSNQPQHFGDGTRLSIL.

The chain joins TRBV9 to TRBJ2-1; D uncertain. V lost 0 bases to trimming and J lost 10 bases, with 17 bases between them. The CDR3 covers 15 residues. The germline V gene encodes CDR1 SGDLS and CDR2 YYNGEE. DNA for the CDR3: TGTGCCAGCAGCGTAGTAGCTATCCGTGGTTCGGAGCAGTTCTTC. It specifies CASSVVAIRGSEQFF.

J is TRBJ1-5 and V is TRBV6-2 or TRBV6-3, with D perhaps TRBD1 (6 bases). The CDR3 spans 16 residues. V dropped 0 bases and J dropped 2 bases, with 11 bases sitting between them. CDR1 and CDR2 (germline): MNHEY, SVGEGT. CDR3 region: CASSYSSRGGNQPQHF. CDR3 DNA sequence: TGTGCCAGCAGTTACTCGTCCAGGGGCGGCAATCAGCCCCAGCATTTT.

The chain carries TRBV7-2 and TRBJ2-7, with TRBD2 matching 14 bases. This CDR3 has 17 amino acids. J gave up 1 base and V 1 base, and 3 bases lay outside the gene matches. Germline values: CDR1 SGHTA, CDR2 FQGNSA. The CDR3 region has the DNA TGTGCCAGCAGCTTAGGACTAGCGGGAGGGACTTCCTACGAGCAGTACTTC. Protein: CASSLGLAGGTSYEQYF.

This chain links TRBV6-1 with TRBJ1-1; possibly TRBD1 for D (5 bases). Trimming pared 1 base from V and 1 base from J, leaving 13 bases between. The CDR3 has 16 amino acids. Per germline, CDR1 MNHNS and CDR2 SASEGT. This chain's CDR3 is CASSEGWGPRNTEAFF. The CDR3 DNA follows: TGTGCCAGCAGTGAAGGTTGGGGCCCGCGGAACACTGAAGCTTTCTTT.

In this sample, this clone turned up once. Relative to the germline gene, one junction end is altered; a read error may explain this. The chain carries TRBV5-6 and TRBJ2-2; D might be TRBD1 (6 bases). Germline loops: CDR1 SGHDT, CDR2 YYEEEE. The CDR3 totals 15 residues. The CDR3 coding sequence is TGTGCCAGCAGCTACCCAGGGGCGAATACCGGGGAGCTGTTTTTT. It specifies CASSYPGANTGELFF.

This chain's CDR3 is CASSPRQGIYGYTF. In nucleotides, the CDR3 is TGTGCCAGCTCACCACGACAGGGGATTTATGGCTACACCTTC. J is TRBJ1-2 and V is TRBV18, with 8 bases that match TRBD1. The germline gives CDR1 KGHSH, CDR2 LQKENI. The CDR3 length is 14 residues. Trimming cost V 1 base and J 5 bases; bases outside gene matches: 3.

The genes are TRBV21-1 and TRBJ1-6; the table's D call, TRBD1, has no DNA check behind it. TRBV21-1 is reported as a pseudogene. The length of the CDR3 is 15 residues. CDR3 residues: CASSLGTGDNSPLHF. CDR3 DNA: TGTGCCAGCAGCCTAGGGACAGGCGACAATTCACCCCTCCACTTT.

This clone was found once. In DNA form, the CDR3 reads TGCGCCAGCAGCTTGGCTGGGGAGGGCGGCTACACCTTC. Translated, it gives CASSLAGEGGYTF. This chain uses TRBV5-1 with TRBJ1-2; D not certain. The CDR3 sequence is 13 residues long. The V end lost 0 bases, the J end lost 8 bases, and 11 bases lay between the germline ends. Germline V gene data show CDR1 as SGHRS and CDR2 as YFSETQ.

The gene calls are TRBV6-5 and TRBJ1-3; no clear D. The V and J ends lost 0 bases and 0 bases respectively, with 9 bases between them. This CDR3 spans 16 amino acids. From germline, CDR1 is MNHEY and CDR2 SVGAGI. The CDR3 sequence: CASSYSPPSSGNTIYF. For the CDR3, the DNA is TGTGCCAGCAGTTACTCTCCGCCGAGCTCTGGAAACACCATATATTTT.

The chain combines TRBV3-1 (or the pseudogene TRBV3-2) with TRBJ1-1, with 8 nucleotides matching TRBD1. The length of the CDR3 is 16 residues. Germline assignment: CDR1 LGHDT and CDR2 YNNKEL (reference sequence). The trim removed 7 bases at V and 5 bases at J, leaving 15 bases unmatched. The CDR3 DNA is TGTGCCAGCACCCCAGGGGGCGCGTTGGTAGGTACTGAAGCTTTCTTT. Translated: CASTPGGALVGTEAFF.

The rearrangement uses TRBV6-5 and TRBJ2-5; TRBD1 agrees at 11 bases. The junction had 4 bases not matched to a gene; V was cut back by 0 bases and J by 4 bases. CDR1 is MNHEY and CDR2 is SVGAGI in the germline V gene. The CDR3 consists of 16 residues. CDR3 sequence: CASSYSGTGGVETQYF. For the CDR3, the DNA is TGTGCCAGCAGTTACTCAGGGACAGGGGGTGTAGAGACCCAGTACTTC.